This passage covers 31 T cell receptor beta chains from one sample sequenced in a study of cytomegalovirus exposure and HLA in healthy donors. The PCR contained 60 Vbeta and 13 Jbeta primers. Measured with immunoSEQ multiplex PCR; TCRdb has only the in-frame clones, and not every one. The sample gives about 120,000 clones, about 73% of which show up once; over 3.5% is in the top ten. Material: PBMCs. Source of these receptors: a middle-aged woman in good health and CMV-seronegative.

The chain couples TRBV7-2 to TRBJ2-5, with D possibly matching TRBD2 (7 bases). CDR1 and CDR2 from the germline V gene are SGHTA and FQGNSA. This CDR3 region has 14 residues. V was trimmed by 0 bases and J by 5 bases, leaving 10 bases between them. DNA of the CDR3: TGTGCCAGCAGCTTAGCGGGGGGGCTTGAGACCCAGTACTTC. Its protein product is CASSLAGGLETQYF.

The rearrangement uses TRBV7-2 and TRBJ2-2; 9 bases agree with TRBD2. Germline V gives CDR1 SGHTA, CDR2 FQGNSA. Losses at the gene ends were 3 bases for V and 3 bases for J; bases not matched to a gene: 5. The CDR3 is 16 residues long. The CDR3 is CASSFNSGSDTGELFF. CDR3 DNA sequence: TGTGCCAGCAGCTTCAATAGCGGGAGCGACACCGGGGAGCTGTTTTTT.

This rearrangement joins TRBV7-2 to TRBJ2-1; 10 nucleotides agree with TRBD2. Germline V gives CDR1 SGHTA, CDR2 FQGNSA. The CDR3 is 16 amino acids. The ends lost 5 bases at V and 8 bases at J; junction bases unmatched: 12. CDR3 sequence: CASSPRSGGAWDEQFF. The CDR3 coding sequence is TGTGCCAGCAGCCCCCGAAGCGGGGGGGCCTGGGATGAGCAGTTCTTC.

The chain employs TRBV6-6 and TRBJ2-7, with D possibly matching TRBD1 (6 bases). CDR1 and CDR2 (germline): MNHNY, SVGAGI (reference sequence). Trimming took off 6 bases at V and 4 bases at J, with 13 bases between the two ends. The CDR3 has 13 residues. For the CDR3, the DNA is TGTGCCAGCAGGTTTGGACAGTCATACGAGCAGTACTTC. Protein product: CASRFGQSYEQYF.

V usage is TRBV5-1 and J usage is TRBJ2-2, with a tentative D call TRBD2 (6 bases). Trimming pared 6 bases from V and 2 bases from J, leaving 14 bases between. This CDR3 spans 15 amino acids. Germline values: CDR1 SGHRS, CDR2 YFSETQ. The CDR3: CASTPSGDNTGELFF. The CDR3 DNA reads TGCGCCAGCACCCCCTCGGGAGATAACACCGGGGAGCTGTTTTTT.

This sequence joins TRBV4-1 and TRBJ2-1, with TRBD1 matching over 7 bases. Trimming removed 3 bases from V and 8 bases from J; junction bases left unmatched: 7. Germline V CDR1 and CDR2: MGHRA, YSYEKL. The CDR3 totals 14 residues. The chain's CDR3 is CASSQGQIGDEQFF. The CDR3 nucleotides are TGCGCCAGCAGCCAGGGACAGATTGGCGATGAGCAGTTCTTC.

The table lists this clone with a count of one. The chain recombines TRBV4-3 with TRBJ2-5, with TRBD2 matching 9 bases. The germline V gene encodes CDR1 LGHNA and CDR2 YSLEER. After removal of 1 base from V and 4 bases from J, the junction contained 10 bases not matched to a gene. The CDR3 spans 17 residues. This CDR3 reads CASSQASSGSGVETQYF. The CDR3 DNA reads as TGCGCCAGCAGCCAAGCAAGTAGCGGGAGTGGAGTAGAGACCCAGTACTTC.

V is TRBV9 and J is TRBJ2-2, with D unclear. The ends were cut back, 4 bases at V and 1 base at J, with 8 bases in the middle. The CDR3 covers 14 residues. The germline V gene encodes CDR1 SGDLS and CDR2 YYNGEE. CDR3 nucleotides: TGTGCCAGCAGCCCGAGCCAGAACACCGGGGAGCTGTTTTTT. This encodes CASSPSQNTGELFF.

This chain's CDR3 is CASSPPAGGTSYEQYF. The CDR3 region has the DNA TGTGCCAGCTCACCACCGGCGGGAGGGACTTCCTACGAGCAGTACTTC. V is TRBV18 and J is TRBJ2-7, with 9 bases lining up with TRBD2. The CDR3 is 16 residues long. Germline CDR1 KGHSH, CDR2 LQKENI. Germline trimming cut 0 bases from V and 1 base from J; bases unmatched to any gene: 4. Together with reference TRBV18 and TRBJ2-7, the CDR3 gives the full variable domain: NAGVMQNPRHLVRRRGQEARLRCSPMKGHSHVYWYRQLPEEGLKFMVYLQKENIIDESGMPKERFSAEFPKEGPSILRIQQVVRGDSAAYFCASSPPAGGTSYEQYFGPGTRLTVT.

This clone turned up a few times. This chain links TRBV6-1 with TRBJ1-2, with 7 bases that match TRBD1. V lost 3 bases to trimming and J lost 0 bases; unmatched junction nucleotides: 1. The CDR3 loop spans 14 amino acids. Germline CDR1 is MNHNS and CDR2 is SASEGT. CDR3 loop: CASSETGTNYGYTF. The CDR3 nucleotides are TGTGCCAGCAGTGAGACAGGGACTAACTATGGCTACACCTTC.

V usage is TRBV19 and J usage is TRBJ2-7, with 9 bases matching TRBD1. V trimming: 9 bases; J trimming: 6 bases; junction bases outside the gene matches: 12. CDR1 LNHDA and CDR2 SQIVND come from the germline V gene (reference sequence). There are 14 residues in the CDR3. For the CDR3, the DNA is TGTGCCAGCCAACAAACAGGGGGCGAGGGCGAGCAGTACTTC. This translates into CASQQTGGEGEQYF.

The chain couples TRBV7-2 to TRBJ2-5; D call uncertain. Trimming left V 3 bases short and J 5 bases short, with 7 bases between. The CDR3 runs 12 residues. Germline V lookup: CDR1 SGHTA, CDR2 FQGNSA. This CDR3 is CASSFSGETQYF. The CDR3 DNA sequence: TGTGCCAGCAGCTTCTCGGGTGAGACCCAGTACTTC. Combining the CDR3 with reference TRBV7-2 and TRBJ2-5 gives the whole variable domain GAGVSQSPSNKVTEKGKDVELRCDPISGHTALYWYRQSLGQGLEFLIYFQGNSAPDKSGLPSDRFSAERTGGSVSTLTIQRTQQEDSAVYLCASSFSGETQYFGPGTRLLVL.

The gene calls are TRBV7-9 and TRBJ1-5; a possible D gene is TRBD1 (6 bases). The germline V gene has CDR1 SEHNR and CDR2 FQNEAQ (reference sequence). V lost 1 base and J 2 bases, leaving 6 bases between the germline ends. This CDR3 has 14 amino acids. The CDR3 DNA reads TGTGCCAGCAGCTTAGAGGGGGGCAATCAGCCCCAGCATTTT. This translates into CASSLEGGNQPQHF.

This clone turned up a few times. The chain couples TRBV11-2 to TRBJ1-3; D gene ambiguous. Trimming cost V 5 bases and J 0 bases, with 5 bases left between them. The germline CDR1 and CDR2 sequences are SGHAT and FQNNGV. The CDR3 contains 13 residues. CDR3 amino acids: CASSPYSGNTIYF. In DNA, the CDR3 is TGTGCCAGCAGCCCTTACTCTGGAAACACCATATATTTT.

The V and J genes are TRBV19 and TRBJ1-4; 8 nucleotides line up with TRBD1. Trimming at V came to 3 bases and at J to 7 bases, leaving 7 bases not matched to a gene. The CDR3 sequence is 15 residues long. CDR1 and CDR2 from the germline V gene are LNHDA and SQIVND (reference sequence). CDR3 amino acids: CASSIGQGESEKLFF. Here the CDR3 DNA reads TGTGCCAGTAGTATCGGACAGGGAGAAAGTGAAAAACTGTTTTTT.

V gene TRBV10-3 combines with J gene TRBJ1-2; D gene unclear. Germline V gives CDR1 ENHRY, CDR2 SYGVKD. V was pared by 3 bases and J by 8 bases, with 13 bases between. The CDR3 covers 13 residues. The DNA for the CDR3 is TGTGCCATCAGTGAAGACACCTCAAGGGGCTACACCTTC. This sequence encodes CAISEDTSRGYTF.

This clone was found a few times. The chain's CDR3 is CASSLFPGLNTGELFF. The CDR3 nucleotides are TGTGCCAGCAGCTTATTCCCGGGACTGAACACCGGGGAGCTGTTTTTT. The chain has TRBV7-3 and TRBJ2-2, with TRBD2 as a possible D gene (6 bases). There are 16 residues in the CDR3. Trimming cost V 2 bases and J 1 base, with 11 bases left between them. Looked up from germline, CDR1 is SGHTA and CDR2 is FQGTGA.

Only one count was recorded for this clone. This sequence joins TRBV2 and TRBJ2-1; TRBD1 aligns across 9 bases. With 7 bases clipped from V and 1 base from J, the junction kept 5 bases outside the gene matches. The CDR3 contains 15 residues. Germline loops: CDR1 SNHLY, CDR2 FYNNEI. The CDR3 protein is CASILGTGSYNEQFF. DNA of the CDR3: TGTGCCAGCATACTAGGGACAGGGTCCTACAATGAGCAGTTCTTC.

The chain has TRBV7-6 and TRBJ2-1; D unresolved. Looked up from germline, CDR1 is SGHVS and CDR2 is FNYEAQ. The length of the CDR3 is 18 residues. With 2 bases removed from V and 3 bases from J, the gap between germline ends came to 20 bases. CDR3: CASSLIPKERRYYNEQFF. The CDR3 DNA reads TGTGCCAGCAGCTTAATTCCGAAGGAGCGCCGATACTACAATGAGCAGTTCTTC.

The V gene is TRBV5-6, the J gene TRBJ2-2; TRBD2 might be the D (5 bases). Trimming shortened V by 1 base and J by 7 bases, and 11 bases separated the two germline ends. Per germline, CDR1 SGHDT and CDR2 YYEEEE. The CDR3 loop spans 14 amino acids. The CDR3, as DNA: TGTGCCAGCAGCTTGAGGGAGAATGACGGGGAGCTGTTTTTT. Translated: CASSLRENDGELFF.

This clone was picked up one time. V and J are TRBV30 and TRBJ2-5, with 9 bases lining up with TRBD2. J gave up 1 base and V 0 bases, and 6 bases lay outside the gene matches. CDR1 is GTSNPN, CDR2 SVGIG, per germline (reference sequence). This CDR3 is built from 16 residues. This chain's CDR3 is CAWSVAPLAGQETQYF. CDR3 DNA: TGTGCCTGGAGTGTAGCTCCACTAGCGGGCCAAGAGACCCAGTACTTC. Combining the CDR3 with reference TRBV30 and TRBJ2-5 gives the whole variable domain SQTIHQWPATLVQPVGSPLSLECTVEGTSNPNLYWYRQAAGRGLQLLFYSVGIGQISSEVPQNLSASRPQDRQFILSSKKLLLSDSGFYLCAWSVAPLAGQETQYFGPGTRLLVL.

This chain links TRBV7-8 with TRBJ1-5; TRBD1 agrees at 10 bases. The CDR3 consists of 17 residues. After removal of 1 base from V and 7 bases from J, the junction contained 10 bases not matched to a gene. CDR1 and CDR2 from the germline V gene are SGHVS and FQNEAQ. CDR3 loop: CASSLEIGTGVGQPQHF. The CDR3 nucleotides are TGTGCCAGCAGCTTAGAAATAGGGACAGGGGTAGGCCAGCCCCAGCATTTT.

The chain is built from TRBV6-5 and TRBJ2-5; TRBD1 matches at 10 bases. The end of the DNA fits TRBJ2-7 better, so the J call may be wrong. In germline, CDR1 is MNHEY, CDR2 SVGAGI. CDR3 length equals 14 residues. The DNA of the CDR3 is TGTGCCAGCAGTTACGGACAGGGGGGACACGAGCAGTACTTC. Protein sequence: CASSYGQGGHEQYF.

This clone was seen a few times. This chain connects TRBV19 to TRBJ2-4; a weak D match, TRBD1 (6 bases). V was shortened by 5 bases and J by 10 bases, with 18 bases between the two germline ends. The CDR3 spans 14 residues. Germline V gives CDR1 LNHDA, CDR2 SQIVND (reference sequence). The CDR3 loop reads CASSSSPDSSIQYF. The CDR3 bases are TGTGCCAGTAGTTCATCCCCGGACAGTTCGATTCAGTACTTC.

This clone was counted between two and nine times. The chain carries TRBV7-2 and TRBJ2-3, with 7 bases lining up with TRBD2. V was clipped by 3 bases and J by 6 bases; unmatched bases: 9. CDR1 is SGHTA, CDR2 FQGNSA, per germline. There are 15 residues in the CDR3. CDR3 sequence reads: CASSFGGLGSDTQYF. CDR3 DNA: TGTGCCAGCAGCTTTGGAGGACTAGGGTCGGATACGCAGTATTTT.

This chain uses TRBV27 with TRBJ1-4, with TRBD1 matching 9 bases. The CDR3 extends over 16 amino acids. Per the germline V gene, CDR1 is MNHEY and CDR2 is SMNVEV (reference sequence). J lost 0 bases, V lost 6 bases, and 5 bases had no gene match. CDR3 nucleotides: TGTGCCAGCAGGTTACAGGGGGCAACAACTAATGAAAAACTGTTTTTT. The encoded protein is CASRLQGATTNEKLFF.

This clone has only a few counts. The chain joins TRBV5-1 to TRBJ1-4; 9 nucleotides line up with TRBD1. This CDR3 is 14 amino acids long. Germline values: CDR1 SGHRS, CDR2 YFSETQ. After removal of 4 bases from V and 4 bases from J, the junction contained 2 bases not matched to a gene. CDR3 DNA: TGCGCCAGCAGCGGGACAGGGCTTAATGAAAAACTGTTTTTT. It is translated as CASSGTGLNEKLFF.

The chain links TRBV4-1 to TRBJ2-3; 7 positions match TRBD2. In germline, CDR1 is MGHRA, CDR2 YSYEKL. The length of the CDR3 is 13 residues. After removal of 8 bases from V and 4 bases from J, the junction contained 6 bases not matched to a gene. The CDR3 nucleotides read TGCGCCAGCCGGAGGACTAGGGCAGATACGCAGTATTTT. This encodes CASRRTRADTQYF.

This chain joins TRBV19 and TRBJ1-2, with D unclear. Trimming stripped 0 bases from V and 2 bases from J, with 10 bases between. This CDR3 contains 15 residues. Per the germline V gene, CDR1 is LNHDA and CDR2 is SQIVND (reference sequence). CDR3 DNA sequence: TGTGCCAGTAGTATAGATCACGGAGGGAACTATGGCTACACCTTC. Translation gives CASSIDHGGNYGYTF. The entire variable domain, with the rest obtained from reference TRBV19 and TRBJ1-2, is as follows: DGGITQSPKYLFRKEGQNVTLSCEQNLNHDAMYWYRQDPGQGLRLIYYSQIVNDFQKGDIAEGYSVSREKKESFPLTVTSAQKNPTAFYLCASSIDHGGNYGYTFGSGTRLTVV.

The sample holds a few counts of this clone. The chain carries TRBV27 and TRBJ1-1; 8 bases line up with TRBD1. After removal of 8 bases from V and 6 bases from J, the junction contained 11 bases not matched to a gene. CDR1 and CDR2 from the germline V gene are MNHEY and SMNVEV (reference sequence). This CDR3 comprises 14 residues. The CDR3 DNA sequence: TGTGCCAGCTGGGCCTGGACAGGGTCAGCTGAAGCTTTCTTT. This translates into CASWAWTGSAEAFF.

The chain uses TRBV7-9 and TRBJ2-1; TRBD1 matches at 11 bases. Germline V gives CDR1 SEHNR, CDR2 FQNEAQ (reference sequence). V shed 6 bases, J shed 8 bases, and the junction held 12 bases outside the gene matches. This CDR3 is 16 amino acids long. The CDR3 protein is CASSFLRGQGADEQFF. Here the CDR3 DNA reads TGTGCCAGCAGTTTCCTCCGCGGACAGGGGGCCGATGAGCAGTTCTTC.